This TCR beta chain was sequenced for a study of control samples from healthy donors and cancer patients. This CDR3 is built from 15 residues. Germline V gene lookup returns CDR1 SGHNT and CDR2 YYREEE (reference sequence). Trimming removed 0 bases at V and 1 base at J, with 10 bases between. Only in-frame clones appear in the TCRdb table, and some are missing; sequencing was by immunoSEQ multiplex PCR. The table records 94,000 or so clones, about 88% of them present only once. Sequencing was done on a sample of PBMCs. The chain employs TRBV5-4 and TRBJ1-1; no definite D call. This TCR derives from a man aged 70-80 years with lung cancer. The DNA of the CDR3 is TGTGCCAGCAGCTTGGCCGCGGCGTCGAACACTGAAGCTTTCTTT. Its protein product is CASSLAAASNTEAFF.